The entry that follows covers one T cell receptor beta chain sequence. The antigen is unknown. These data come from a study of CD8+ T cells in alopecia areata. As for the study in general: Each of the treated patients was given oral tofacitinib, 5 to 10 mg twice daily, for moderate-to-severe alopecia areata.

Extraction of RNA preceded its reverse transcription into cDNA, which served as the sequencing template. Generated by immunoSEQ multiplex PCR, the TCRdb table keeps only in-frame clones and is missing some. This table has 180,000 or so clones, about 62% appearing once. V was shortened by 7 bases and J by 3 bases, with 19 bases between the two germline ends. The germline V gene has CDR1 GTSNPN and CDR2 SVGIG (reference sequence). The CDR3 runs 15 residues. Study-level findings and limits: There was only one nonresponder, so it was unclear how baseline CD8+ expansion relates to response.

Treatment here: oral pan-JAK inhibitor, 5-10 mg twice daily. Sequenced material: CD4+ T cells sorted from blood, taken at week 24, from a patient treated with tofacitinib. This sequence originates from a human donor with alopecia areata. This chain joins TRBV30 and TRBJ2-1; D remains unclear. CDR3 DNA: TGTGCCTCCGGAAGGGAACCTTTGATCTACAATGAGCAGTTCTTC. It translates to CASGREPLIYNEQFF.